These T cell receptor beta chains were read from a single sample in a study of cytomegalovirus exposure and HLA in healthy donors. Sequenced by immunoSEQ multiplex PCR; TCRdb stores in-frame clones only, minus some. The top ten hold nearly 0.9% of the sample, which has approximately 110,000 clones, more than 65% seen once. The sequencing sample was made of PBMCs. The source of these receptors is a woman in her thirties in good health and CMV-seronegative. The CDR3 runs from the conserved cysteine through the conserved F or W. The D gene is left open where the match is weak. Rows may omit the clone size; those that give it use once, few, many or a size class.

V	D	size	J	CDR3	DNA
TRBV29-1	TRBD1	once	TRBJ1-2	CSVCETGGKNYGYTF	TGCAGCGTTTGCGAGACAGGGGGCAAGAACTATGGCTACACCTTC
TRBV7-9	-	once	TRBJ1-4	CASSPRWGATNEKLFF	TGTGCCAGCAGCCCTAGGTGGGGAGCAACTAATGAAAAACTGTTTTTT
TRBV4-3	-	-	TRBJ2-7	CASGQRGLYEQYF	TGCGCCAGCGGACAGAGGGGCCTCTACGAGCAGTACTTC
TRBV5-6	TRBD1	-	TRBJ1-2	CASRQGANYGYTF	TGTGCCAGCAGACAGGGGGCTAACTATGGCTACACCTTC
TRBV4-1	-	many	TRBJ2-7	CASSTVGGNAQNPYEQYF	TGCGCCAGCAGCACTGTTGGAGGAAATGCCCAAAATCCCTACGAGCAGTACTTC
TRBV30	TRBD2	-	TRBJ2-1	CAWNSGSSNEQFF	TGTGCCTGGAATAGCGGGAGTAGTAATGAGCAGTTCTTC
TRBV9	-	few	TRBJ2-2	CASSGPEGELFF	TGTGCCAGCAGCGGTCCTGAGGGGGAGCTGTTTTTT
TRBV7-9	TRBD1	once	TRBJ2-5	CASSLWGQQETQYF	TGTGCCAGCAGCTTATGGGGACAGCAAGAGACCCAGTACTTC
TRBV30	-	-	TRBJ1-5	CAWSAGKVVWNQPQHF	TGTGCCTGGAGTGCGGGGAAGGTAGTTTGGAATCAGCCCCAGCATTTT
TRBV11-3	TRBD1	-	TRBJ2-1	CASSEGAGTGPRNEQFF	TGTGCCAGCAGCGAGGGTGCTGGGACAGGGCCAAGGAATGAGCAGTTCTTC
TRBV5-1	-	-	TRBJ1-3	CASSLDISGNTIYF	TGCGCCAGCAGCTTGGACATCTCTGGAAACACCATATATTTT
TRBV5-1	TRBD1	-	TRBJ1-4	CASSSNRGQSEKLFF	TGCGCCAGCAGCTCAAACAGGGGGCAGAGTGAAAAACTGTTTTTT